This entry describes one T cell receptor beta chain. Its antigen is currently unknown. TCRdb re-derived calls from the RT-PCR reads in MiXCR, one entry per CDR3 protein. The sample lists approximately 520,000 distinct CDR3 sequences; more than 15% were seen once. This sample is part of a study of response to subunit inactivated influenza vaccine. CDR1 and CDR2 (germline): SGHDN, FVKESK. The CDR3 has 15 residues. Trimming cost V 1 base and J 4 bases; bases outside gene matches: 7. Study findings and constraints: Authors suggested seasonal influenza vaccinations each recruit few new T cells.

The V call is TRBV14, the J call TRBJ2-7; 7 bases map to TRBD1. The sample was CD4+ T cells sorted from PBMCs, taken around 25 months after vaccination. The sequence was collected from a man aged 45 to 75 who received an inactivated influenza vaccine. The CDR3 coding sequence is TGTGCCAGCAGCCAAGGACAGGGATTATCATACGAGCAGTACTTC. Protein: CASSQGQGLSYEQYF. The full variable domain, rest sourced from reference TRBV14 and TRBJ2-7, is EAGVTQFPSHSVIEKGQTVTLRCDPISGHDNLYWYRRVMGKEIKFLLHFVKESKQDESGMPNNRFLAERTGGTYSTLKVQPAELEDSGVYFCASSQGQGLSYEQYFGPGTRLTVT.